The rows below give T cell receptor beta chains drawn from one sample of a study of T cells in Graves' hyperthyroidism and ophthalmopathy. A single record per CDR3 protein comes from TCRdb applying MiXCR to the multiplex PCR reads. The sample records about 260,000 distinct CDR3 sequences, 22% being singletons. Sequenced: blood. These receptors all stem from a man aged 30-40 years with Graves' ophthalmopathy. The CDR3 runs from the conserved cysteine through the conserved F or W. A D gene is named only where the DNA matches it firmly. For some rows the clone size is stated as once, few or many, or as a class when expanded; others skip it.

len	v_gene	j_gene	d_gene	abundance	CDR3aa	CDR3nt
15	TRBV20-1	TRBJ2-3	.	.	CSATFIDQGSDTQYF	TGCAGTGCTACATTTATAGACCAGGGATCAGATACGCAGTATTTT
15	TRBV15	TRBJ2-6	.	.	CATSTRGSGANVLTF	TGTGCCACCAGCACCCGGGGCTCTGGGGCCAACGTCCTGACTTTC
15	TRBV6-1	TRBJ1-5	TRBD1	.	CASRTGTGKGQPQHF	TGTGCCAGCAGAACCGGGACAGGGAAAGGTCAGCCCCAGCATTTT
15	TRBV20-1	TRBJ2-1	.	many	CSAPGGESSRNEQFF	TGCAGTGCCCCCGGCGGGGAGTCCTCGAGAAATGAGCAGTTCTTC
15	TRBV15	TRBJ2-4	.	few	CATSREGRDQNIQYF	TGTGCCACCAGCAGAGAAGGGCGGGATCAAAACATTCAGTACTTC
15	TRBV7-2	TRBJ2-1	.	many	CASSLVLGSYNEQFF	TGTGCCAGCAGCTTAGTGCTGGGCTCCTACAATGAGCAGTTCTTC
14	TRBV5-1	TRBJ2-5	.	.	CASSSGRYGETQYF	TGCGCCAGCAGCTCCGGACGTTACGGGGAGACCCAGTACTTC
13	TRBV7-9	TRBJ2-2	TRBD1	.	CASRTGRTGELFF	TGTGCCAGCCGGACAGGGCGCACCGGGGAGCTGTTTTTT
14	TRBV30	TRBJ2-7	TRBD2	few	CAWASGRSTYEQYF	TGTGCCTGGGCTAGCGGGAGGTCTACCTACGAGCAGTACTTC
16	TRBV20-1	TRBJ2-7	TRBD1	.	CSARFREDRGLYEQYF	TGCAGTGCTAGATTTAGGGAAGACAGGGGGCTGTACGAGCAGTACTTC
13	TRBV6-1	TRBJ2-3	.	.	CASSIKGTDTQYF	TGTGCCAGCAGTATCAAGGGAACAGATACGCAGTATTTT
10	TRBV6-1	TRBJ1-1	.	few	CASSERTAFF	TGTGCCAGCAGTGAAAGGACGGCTTTCTTT
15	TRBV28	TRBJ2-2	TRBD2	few	CASRPGLAGGRELFF	TGTGCCAGCAGACCGGGACTAGCGGGAGGCCGGGAGCTGTTTTTT
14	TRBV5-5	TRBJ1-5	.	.	CASSPGFPSQPQHF	TGTGCCAGCAGCCCCGGATTCCCTAGTCAGCCCCAGCATTTT
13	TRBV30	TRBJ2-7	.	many	CAWTQSEGYEQYF	TGTGCCTGGACACAGTCGGAGGGCTACGAGCAGTACTTC
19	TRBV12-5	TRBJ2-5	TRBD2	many	CASGLADSPRLAGLETQYF	TGTGCTAGTGGTTTGGCAGACTCCCCACGACTAGCGGGGCTAGAGACCCAGTACTTC
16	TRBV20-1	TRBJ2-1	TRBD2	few	CSARASSGRAFNEQFF	TGCAGTGCTAGAGCGTCTAGCGGGAGGGCCTTCAATGAGCAGTTCTTC
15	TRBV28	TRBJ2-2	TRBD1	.	CASSSGTGASGELFF	TGTGCCAGCAGCTCAGGGACAGGAGCCTCAGGGGAGCTGTTTTTT
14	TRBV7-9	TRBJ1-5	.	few	CASSLLGANQPQHF	TGTGCCAGCAGCTTACTCGGCGCGAATCAGCCCCAGCATTTT
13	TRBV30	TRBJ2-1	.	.	CAWSVLSSNEQFF	TGTGCCTGGAGTGTACTTAGTTCCAATGAGCAGTTCTTC
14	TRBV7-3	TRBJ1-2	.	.	CASSLTRGAGGYTF	TGTGCCAGCAGCTTAACGAGAGGGGCGGGTGGCTACACCTTC
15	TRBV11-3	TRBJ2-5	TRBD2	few	CASSLGTSGTETQYF	TGTGCCAGCAGCCTGGGGACTAGCGGGACTGAGACCCAGTACTTC
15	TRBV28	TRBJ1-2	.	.	CASSPPQIKGYGYTF	TGTGCCAGCAGTCCGCCACAGATTAAGGGCTATGGCTACACCTTC
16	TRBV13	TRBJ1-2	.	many	CASSLGQGGIRGGYTF	TGTGCCAGCAGCTTAGGCCAGGGCGGAATAAGAGGTGGCTACACCTTC
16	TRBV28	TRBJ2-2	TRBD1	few	CASSPDRGLPTGELFF	TGTGCCAGCAGCCCGGACAGGGGGCTTCCCACCGGGGAGCTGTTTTTT
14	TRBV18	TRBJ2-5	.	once	CASSPSTGLETQYF	TGTGCCAGCTCACCTTCGACTGGACTAGAGACCCAGTACTTC
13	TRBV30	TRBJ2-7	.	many	CAWSVAGDREQYF	TGTGCCTGGAGTGTGGCAGGGGATCGCGAGCAGTACTTC
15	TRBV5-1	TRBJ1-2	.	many	CASSLDPSGIYGYTF	TGCGCCAGCAGCTTGGACCCGTCTGGTATCTATGGCTACACCTTC
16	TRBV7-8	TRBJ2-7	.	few	CASSLAQGPPGYEQYF	TGTGCCAGCAGCTTAGCGCAGGGGCCTCCTGGGTACGAGCAGTACTTC
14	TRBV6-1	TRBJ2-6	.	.	CASSEGAGANVLTF	TGTGCCAGCAGTGAAGGTGCTGGGGCCAACGTCCTGACTTTC
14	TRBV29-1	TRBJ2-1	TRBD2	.	CSVRLAVSYNEQFF	TGCAGCGTCCGGCTAGCGGTGTCCTACAATGAGCAGTTCTTC
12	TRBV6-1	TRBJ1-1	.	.	CASSRDATEAFF	TGTGCCAGCAGCCGGGACGCAACTGAAGCTTTCTTT
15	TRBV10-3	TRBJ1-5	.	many	CAISGGGRDNQPQHF	TGTGCCATCAGTGGAGGGGGACGAGACAATCAGCCCCAGCATTTT
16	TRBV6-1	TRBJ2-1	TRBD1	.	CASSSPGQGPSDEQFF	TGTGCCAGCAGTAGTCCGGGACAGGGACCGTCGGATGAGCAGTTCTTC
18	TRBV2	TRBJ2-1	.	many	CASIPAGGKAIPVDEQFF	TGTGCCAGCATCCCGGCGGGCGGGAAGGCGATCCCCGTGGATGAGCAGTTCTTC
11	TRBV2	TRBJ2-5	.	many	CASSDQETQYF	TGTGCCAGCAGCGACCAAGAGACCCAGTACTTC
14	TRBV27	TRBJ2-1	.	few	CASRAQGPYNEQFF	TGTGCCAGCAGGGCCCAGGGCCCCTACAATGAGCAGTTCTTC
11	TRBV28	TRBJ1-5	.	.	CASSTYQPQHF	TGTGCCAGCAGCACTTATCAGCCCCAGCATTTT
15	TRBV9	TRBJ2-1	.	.	CASSVDPGTFDEQFF	TGTGCCAGCAGCGTAGACCCGGGAACCTTCGATGAGCAGTTCTTC
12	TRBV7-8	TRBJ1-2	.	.	CASSLEGVGYTF	TGTGCCAGCAGCTTAGAGGGGGTTGGCTACACCTTC
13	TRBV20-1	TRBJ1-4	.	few	CSAPLRNNEKLFF	TGCAGTGCCCCCCTTAGGAATAATGAAAAACTGTTTTTT
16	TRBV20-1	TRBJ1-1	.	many	CSARDVAPLQNTEAFF	TGCAGTGCTAGAGATGTGGCTCCACTTCAGAACACTGAAGCTTTCTTT
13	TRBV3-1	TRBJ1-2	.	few	CASSQEFNYGYTF	TGTGCCAGCAGCCAAGAATTTAACTATGGCTACACCTTC
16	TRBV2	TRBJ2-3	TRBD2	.	CASSEVAGGSRDTQYF	TGTGCCAGCAGTGAAGTAGCGGGAGGCTCGAGAGATACGCAGTATTTT
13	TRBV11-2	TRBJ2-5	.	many	CASSPRAQETQYF	TGTGCCAGCAGCCCTAGGGCCCAAGAGACCCAGTACTTC
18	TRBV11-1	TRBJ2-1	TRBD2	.	CASSLGMMGLAGDNEQFF	TGTGCCAGCAGCTTAGGCATGATGGGACTAGCGGGGGACAATGAGCAGTTCTTC